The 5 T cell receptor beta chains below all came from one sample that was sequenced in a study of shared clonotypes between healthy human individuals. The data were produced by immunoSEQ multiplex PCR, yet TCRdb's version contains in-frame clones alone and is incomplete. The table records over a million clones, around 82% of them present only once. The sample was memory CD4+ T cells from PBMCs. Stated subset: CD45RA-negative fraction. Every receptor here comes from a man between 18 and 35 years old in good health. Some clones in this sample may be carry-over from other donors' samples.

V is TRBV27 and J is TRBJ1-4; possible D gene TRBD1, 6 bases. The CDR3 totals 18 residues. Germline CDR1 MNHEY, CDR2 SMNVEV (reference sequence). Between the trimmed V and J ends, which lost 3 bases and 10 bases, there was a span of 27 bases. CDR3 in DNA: TGTGCCAGCAGTTTGAGGGGATGGAGGGGGGAAGAAGACGTAAAACTGTTTTTT. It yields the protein CASSLRGWRGEEDVKLFF.

CDR3 sequence (DNA): TGCAGCGTTGTGGGGGGATACTCCTACAATGAGCAGTTCTTC. It encodes CSVVGGYSYNEQFF. The chain has TRBV29-1 and TRBJ2-1; tentatively, D is TRBD2 (6 bases). The CDR3 extends over 14 amino acids. Germline CDR1 SQVTM, CDR2 ANQGSEA. V lost 4 bases, J lost 0 bases, and 10 bases lay in between.

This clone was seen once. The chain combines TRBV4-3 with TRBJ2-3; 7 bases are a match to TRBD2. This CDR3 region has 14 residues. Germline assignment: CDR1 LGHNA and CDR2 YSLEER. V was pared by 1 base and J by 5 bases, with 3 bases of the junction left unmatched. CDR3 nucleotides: TGCGCCAGCAGCCAAGGAACGGGAGGAGATACGCAGTATTTT. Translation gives CASSQGTGGDTQYF.

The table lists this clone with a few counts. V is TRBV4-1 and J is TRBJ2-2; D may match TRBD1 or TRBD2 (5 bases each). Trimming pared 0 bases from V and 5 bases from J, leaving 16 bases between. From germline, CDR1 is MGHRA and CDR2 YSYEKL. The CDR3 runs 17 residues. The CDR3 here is CASSQDPRGRRTGELFF. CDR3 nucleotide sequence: TGCGCCAGCAGCCAAGATCCGAGGGGTAGACGAACCGGGGAGCTGTTTTTT.

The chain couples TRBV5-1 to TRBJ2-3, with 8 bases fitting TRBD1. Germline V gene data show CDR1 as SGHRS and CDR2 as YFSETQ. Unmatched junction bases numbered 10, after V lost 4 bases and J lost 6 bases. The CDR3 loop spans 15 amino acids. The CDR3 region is CASSPGQGPADTQYF. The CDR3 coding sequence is TGCGCCAGCAGCCCCGGACAGGGACCGGCGGATACGCAGTATTTT.